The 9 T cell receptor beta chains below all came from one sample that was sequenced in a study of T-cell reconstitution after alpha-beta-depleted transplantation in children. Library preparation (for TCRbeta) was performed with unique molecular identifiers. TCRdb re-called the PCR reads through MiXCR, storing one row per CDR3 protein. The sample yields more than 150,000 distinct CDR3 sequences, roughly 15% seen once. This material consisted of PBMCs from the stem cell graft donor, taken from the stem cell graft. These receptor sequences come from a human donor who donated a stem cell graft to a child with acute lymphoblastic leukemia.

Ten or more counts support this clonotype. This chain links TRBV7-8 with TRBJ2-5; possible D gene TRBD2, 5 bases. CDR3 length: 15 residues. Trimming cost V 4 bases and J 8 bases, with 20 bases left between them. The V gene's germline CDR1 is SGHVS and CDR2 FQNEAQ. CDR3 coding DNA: TGTGCCAGCAGCTCCCGAAGGACTGGGCGGCAAACCCAGTACTTC. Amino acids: CASSSRRTGRQTQYF.

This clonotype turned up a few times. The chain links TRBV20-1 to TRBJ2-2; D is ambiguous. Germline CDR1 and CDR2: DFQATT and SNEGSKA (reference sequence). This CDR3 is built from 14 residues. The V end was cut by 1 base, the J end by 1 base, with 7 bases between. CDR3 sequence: CSARARLNTGELFF. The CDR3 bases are TGCAGTGCTAGAGCCAGATTGAACACCGGGGAGCTGTTTTTT.

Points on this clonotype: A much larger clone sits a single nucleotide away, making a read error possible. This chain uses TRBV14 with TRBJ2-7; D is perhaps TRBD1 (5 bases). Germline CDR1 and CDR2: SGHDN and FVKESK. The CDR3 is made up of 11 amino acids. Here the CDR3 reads CSSSQGFEQYF. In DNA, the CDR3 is TGTTCCAGCAGCCAGGGTTTTGAGCAGTACTTC. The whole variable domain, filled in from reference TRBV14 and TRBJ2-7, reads EAGVTQFPSHSVIEKGQTVTLRCDPISGHDNLYWYRRVMGKEIKFLLHFVKESKQDESGMPNNRFLAERTGGTYSTLKVQPAELEDSGVYFCSSSQGFEQYFGPGTRLTVT.

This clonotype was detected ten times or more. CDR3 amino acids: CASSHTGSNQPQHF. CDR3 nucleotide sequence: TGTGCCAGCAGCCATACAGGGAGCAATCAGCCCCAGCATTTT. This chain joins TRBV12-3 or TRBV12-4 and TRBJ1-5; tentative D call: TRBD1 (6 bases). V was shortened by 6 bases and J by 1 base, with 10 bases between the two germline ends. The CDR3 length is 14 residues.

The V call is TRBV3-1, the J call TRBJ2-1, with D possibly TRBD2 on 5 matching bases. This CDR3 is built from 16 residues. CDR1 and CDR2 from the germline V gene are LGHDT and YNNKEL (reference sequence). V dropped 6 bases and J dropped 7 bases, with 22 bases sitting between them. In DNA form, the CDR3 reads TGTGCCAGCAGGCACGCGGCTCCCGGGATCGGGAATGAGCAGTTCTTC. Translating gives CASRHAAPGIGNEQFF.

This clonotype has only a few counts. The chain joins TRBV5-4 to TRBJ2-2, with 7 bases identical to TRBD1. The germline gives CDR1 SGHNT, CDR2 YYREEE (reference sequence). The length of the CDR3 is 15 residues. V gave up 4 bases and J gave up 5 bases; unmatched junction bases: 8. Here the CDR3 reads CASSGRDSLTGELFF. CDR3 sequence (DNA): TGTGCCAGCAGCGGCCGGGACAGTCTAACCGGGGAGCTGTTTTTT. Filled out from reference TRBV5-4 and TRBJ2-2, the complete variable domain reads ETGVTQSPTHLIKTRGQQVTLRCSSQSGHNTVSWYQQALGQGPQFIFQYYREEENGRGNFPPRFSGLQFPNYSSELNVNALELDDSALYLCASSGRDSLTGELFFGEGSRLTVL.

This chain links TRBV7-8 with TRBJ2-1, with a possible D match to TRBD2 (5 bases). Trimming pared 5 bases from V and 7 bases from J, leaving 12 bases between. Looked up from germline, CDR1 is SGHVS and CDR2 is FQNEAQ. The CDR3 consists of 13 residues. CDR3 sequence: CASSRSRGNEQFF. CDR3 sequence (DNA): TGTGCCAGCAGCCGCTCTAGAGGGAATGAGCAGTTCTTC.

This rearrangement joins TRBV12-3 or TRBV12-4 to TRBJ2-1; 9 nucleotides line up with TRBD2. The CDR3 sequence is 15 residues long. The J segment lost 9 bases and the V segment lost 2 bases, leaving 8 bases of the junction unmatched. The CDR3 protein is CASSLRLAESSEQFF. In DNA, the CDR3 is TGTGCCAGCAGTTTAAGACTAGCGGAGTCAAGTGAGCAGTTCTTC.

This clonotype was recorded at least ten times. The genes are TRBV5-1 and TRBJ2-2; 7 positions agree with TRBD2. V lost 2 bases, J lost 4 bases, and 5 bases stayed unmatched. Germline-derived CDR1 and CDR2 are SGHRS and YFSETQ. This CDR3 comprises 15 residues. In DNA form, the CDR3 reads TGCGCCAGCAGCTTCGGGGGAGGGCCCACCGGGGAGCTGTTTTTT. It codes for CASSFGGGPTGELFF.